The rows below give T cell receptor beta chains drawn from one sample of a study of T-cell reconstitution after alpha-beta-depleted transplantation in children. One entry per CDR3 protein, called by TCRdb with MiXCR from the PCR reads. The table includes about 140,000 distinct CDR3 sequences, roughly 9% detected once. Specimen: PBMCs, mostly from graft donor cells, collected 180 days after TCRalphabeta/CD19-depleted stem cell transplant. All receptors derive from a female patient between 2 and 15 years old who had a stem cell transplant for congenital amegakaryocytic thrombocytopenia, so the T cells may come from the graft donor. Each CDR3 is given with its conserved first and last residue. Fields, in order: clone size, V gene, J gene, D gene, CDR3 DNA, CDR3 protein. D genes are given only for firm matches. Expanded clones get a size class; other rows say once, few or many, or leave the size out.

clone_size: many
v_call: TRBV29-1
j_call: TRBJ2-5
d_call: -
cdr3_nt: TGCAGCGTTGAAGACCCCAGGGGTTTTAGGGAGACCCAGTACTTC
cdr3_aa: CSVEDPRGFRETQYF

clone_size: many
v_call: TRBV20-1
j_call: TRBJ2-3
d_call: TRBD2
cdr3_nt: TGCAGTGCTAGAACGGGACTAGCTGCAGATACGCAGTATTTT
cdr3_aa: CSARTGLAADTQYF

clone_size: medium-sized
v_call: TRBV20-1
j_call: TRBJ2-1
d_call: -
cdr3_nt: TGCAGTGCTAGGATGATTGCGAATGAGCAGTTCTTC
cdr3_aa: CSARMIANEQFF

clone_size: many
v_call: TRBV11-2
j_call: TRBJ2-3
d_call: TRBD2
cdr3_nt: TGCACTAGCGGGATGTGGGGGGCGGATACGCAGTATTTT
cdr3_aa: CTSGMWGADTQYF

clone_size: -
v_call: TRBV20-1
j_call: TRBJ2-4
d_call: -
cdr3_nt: TGCAGTGCTAGAAAGAACCGGGACGTTGTCATTCAGTACTTC
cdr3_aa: CSARKNRDVVIQYF

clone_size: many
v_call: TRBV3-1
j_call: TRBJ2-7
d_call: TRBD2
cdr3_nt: TGTGCCAGCAGCCAACTAGCGGGAGTCTACGAGCAGTACTTC
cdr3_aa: CASSQLAGVYEQYF

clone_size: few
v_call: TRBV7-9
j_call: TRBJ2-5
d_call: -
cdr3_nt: TGTGCCAGCAGCTTATGGTCTAGCTATGGGAAAGAGACCCAGTACTTC
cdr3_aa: CASSLWSSYGKETQYF

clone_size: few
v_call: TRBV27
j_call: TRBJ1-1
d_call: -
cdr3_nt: TGTGCCAGCAGTTTTAGGGGGGCGGGCACTGAAGCTTTCTTT
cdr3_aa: CASSFRGAGTEAFF

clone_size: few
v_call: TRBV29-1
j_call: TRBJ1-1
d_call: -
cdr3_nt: TGCAGCGTTGAGAAGGGAAAAAACCCTGAAGCTTTCTTT
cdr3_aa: CSVEKGKNPEAFF

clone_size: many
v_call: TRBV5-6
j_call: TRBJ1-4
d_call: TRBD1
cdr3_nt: TGTGCCAGCAGCTTCGGGACAGGCCATAATGAAAAACTGTTTTTT
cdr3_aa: CASSFGTGHNEKLFF

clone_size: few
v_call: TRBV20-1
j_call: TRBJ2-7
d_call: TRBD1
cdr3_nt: TGCAGTGCTAGGGACAGGGGGAATCACGAGCAGTACTTC
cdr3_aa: CSARDRGNHEQYF

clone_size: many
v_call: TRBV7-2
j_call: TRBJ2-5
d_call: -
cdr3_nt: TGTGCCAGCGGAGTGGGACAAGAGACCCAGTACTTC
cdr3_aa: CASGVGQETQYF

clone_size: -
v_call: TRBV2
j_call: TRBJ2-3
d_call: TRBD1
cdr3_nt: TGTGCCAGCAGTGAACTCAGGGGGCGCATGGATACGCAGTATTTT
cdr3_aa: CASSELRGRMDTQYF

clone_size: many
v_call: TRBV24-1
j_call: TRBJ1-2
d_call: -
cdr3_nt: TGTGCCAACTCTCGGCCGTCGGGCATCGGCTACACCTTC
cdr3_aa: CANSRPSGIGYTF

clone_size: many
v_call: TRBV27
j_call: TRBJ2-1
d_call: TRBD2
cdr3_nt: TGTGCCAGCAGACCGTCACGGGGGGGCTCCTACAATGAGCAGTTCTTC
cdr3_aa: CASRPSRGGSYNEQFF

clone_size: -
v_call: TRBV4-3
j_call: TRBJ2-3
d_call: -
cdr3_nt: TGCGCCAGCAGCCCCAGGGCCTATGGGCCGGGGGATGATACGCAGTATTTT
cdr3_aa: CASSPRAYGPGDDTQYF

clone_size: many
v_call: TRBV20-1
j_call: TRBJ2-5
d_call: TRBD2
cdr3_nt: TGCAGTGCCACCCGACTAGCCCTAGGGGAGACCCAGTACTTC
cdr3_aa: CSATRLALGETQYF

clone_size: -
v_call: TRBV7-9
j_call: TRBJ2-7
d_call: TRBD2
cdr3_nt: TGTGCCAGCACCCTACTAGCGGGAGCCTCCGAGCAGTACTTC
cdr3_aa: CASTLLAGASEQYF

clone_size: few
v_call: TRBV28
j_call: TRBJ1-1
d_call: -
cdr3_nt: TGTGCCAGCAGTTTACGGGGGAAGCGGAACACTGAAGCTTTCTTT
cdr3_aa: CASSLRGKRNTEAFF

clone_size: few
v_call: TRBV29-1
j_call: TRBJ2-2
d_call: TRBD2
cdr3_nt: TGCAGCGCTCTCTCCGGGACTAGCGGGAGCGGGGGCACCGGGGAGCTGTTTTTT
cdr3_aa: CSALSGTSGSGGTGELFF

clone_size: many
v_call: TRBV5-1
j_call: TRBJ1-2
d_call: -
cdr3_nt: TGCGCCAGCATTGGTCCTAACTATGGCTACACCTTC
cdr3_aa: CASIGPNYGYTF

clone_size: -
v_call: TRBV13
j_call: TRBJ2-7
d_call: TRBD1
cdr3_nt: TGTGCCAGCAGCTTAGTTACGGCCGGGACAGGGGGCGGCGAGCAGTACTTC
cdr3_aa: CASSLVTAGTGGGEQYF

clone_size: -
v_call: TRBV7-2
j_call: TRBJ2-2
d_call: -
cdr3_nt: TGTGCCAGCAGCTCGGTAAACACCGGGGAGCCGTTTTTT
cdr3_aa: CASSSVNTGEPFF

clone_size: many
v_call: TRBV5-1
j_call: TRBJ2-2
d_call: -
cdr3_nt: TGCGCCAGCAGCTTGGCCGGGGCCTCCGGGGAGCTGTTTTTT
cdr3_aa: CASSLAGASGELFF

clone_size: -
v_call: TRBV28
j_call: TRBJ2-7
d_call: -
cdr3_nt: TGTGCCAGCCGCCCTACAGTGGCCTGGCACGAGCAGTACTTC
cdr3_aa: CASRPTVAWHEQYF

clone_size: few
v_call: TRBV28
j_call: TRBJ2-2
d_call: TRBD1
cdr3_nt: TGTGCCAGCAGTATGACAGGGGGTGGCAACACCGGGGAGCTGTTTTTT
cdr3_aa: CASSMTGGGNTGELFF

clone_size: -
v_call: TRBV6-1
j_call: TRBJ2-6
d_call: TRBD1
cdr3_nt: TGTGCCAGTCGGACAGGGAGTCCGACAGGGGCCAACGTCCTGACTTTC
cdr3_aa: CASRTGSPTGANVLTF

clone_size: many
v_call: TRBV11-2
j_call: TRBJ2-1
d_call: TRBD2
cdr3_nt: TGTGCCAGCAGCACTAGCGGGAGCTACAATGAGCAGTTCTTC
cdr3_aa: CASSTSGSYNEQFF

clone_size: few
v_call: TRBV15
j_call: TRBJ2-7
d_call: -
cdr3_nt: TGTGCCACCAGCAGAGACCCAGCCACCTACGAGCAGTACTTC
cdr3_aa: CATSRDPATYEQYF

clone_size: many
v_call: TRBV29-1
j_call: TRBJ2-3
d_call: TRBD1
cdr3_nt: TGCAGCGGTGGACAGGCAGATACGCAGTATTTT
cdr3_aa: CSGGQADTQYF

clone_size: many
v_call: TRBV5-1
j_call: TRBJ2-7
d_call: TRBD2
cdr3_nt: TGCGCCAGCAGCTCCCTAGCGGCGTCCTACGAGCAGTACTTC
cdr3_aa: CASSSLAASYEQYF

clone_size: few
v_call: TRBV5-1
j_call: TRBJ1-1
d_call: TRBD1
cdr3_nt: TGCGCCAGCAGCTTGTCGCCATACCGGGACAGGGGGAGTAACACTGAAGCTTTCTTT
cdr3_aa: CASSLSPYRDRGSNTEAFF

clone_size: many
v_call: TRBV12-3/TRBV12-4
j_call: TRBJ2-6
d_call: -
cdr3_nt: TGTGCCAGCAGTAAGGGTGGGCCGGTCTCTGGGGCCAACGTCCTGACTTTC
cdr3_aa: CASSKGGPVSGANVLTF

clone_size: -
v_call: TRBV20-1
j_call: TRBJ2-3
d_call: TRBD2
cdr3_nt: TGCAGTGCTAGACGTAGCGGGGGGGCCTTAGATACGCAGTATTTT
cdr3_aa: CSARRSGGALDTQYF

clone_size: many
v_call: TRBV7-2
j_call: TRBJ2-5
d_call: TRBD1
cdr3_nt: TGTGCCAGCAGCTCGCAAGCCGGGACAGGGGAGACCCAGTACTTC
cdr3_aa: CASSSQAGTGETQYF

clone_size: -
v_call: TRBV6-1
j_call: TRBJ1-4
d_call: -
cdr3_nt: TGTGCCAGCAGTGAAGCGGACGAAAAACTGTTTTTT
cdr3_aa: CASSEADEKLFF

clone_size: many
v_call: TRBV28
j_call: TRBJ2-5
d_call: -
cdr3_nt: TGTGCCAGCAGTTTCTGGGGGCTGGGGGAGACCCAGTACTTC
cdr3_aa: CASSFWGLGETQYF

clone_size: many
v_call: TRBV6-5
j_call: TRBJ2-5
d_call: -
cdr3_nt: TGTGCCAGCAGTTACGATCTGGTACAAGAGACCCAGTACTTC
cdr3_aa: CASSYDLVQETQYF

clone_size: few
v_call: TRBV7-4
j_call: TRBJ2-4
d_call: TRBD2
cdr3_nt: TGTGCCAGCAGTGGACTAGCTCTGACCAAAAACATTCAGTACTTC
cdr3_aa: CASSGLALTKNIQYF

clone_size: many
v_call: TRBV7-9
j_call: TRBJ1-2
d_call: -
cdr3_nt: TGTGCCAGCAGCTTAGGTCGTCGGGGGAGAGGCTACGCCTTC
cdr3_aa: CASSLGRRGRGYAF